This T cell receptor (beta chain) is drawn from a study of blood T cell repertoires in COVID-19. Per the study methods: Estimation of nucleated cell counts relied on the amplification of reference gene primers. The data were produced by immunoSEQ multiplex PCR, yet TCRdb's version contains in-frame clones alone and is incomplete. The V and J calls and the clone size are those of that table, but D and trimming were determined from the DNA. The sample lists about 310,000 clones, about nine tenths occurring once. The CDR3 runs 14 residues. J lost 4 bases, V lost 7 bases, and 6 bases had no gene match. From germline, CDR1 is SQVTM and CDR2 ANQGSEA. This clone was seen only once.

The sample consisted of peripheral blood. The receptor was derived from a man in his forties or fifties with active or convalescent COVID-19. The chain has TRBV29-1 and TRBJ2-3, with 12 bases fitting TRBD1. The CDR3 reads CSASGTGGPDTQYF. The CDR3 DNA reads TGCAGCGCTTCCGGGACAGGGGGCCCAGATACGCAGTATTTT.